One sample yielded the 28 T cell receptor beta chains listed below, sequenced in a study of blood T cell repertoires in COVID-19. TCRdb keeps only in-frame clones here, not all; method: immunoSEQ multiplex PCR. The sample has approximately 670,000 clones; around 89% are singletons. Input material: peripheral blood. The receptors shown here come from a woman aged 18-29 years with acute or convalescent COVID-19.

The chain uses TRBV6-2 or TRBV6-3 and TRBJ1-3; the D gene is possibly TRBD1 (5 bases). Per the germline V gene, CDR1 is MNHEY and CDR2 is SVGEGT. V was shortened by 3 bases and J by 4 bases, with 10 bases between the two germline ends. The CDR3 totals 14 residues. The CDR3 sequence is CASSYPGVGNTIYF. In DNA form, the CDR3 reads TGTGCCAGCAGTTATCCGGGGGTAGGAAACACCATATATTTT.

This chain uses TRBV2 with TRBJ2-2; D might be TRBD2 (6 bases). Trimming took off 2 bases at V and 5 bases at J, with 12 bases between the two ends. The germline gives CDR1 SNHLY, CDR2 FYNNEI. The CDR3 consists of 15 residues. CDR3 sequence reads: CASSEFEAGTGELFF. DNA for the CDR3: TGTGCCAGCAGTGAATTTGAGGCGGGGACCGGGGAGCTGTTTTTT.

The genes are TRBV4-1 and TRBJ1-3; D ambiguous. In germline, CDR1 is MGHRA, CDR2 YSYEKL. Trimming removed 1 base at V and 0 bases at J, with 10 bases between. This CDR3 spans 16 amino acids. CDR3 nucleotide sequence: TGCGCCAGCAGCCAAGTACAGCCCAACTCTGGAAACACCATATATTTT. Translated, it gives CASSQVQPNSGNTIYF.

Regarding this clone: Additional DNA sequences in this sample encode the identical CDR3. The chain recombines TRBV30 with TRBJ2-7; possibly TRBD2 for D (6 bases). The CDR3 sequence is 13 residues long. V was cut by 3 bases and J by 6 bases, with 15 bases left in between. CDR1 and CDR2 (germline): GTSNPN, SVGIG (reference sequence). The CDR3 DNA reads TGTGCCTGGAGCACATCGGGGGAAAGCGAGCAGTACTTC. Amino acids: CAWSTSGESEQYF.

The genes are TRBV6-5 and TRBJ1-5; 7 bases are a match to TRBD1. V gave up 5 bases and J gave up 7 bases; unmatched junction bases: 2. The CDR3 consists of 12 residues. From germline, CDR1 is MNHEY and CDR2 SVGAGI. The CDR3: CASSTGVQPQHF. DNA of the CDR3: TGTGCCAGCAGTACAGGGGTACAGCCCCAGCATTTT.

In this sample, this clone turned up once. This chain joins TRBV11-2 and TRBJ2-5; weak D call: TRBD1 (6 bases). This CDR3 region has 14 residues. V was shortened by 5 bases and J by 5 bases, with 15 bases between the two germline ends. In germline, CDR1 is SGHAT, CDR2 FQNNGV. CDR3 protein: CASSADWGRETQYF. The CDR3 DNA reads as TGTGCCAGCAGCGCCGACTGGGGGCGGGAGACCCAGTACTTC. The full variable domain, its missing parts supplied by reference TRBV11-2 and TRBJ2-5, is EAGVAQSPRYKIIEKRQSVAFWCNPISGHATLYWYQQILGQGPKLLIQFQNNGVVDDSQLPKDRFSAERLKGVDSTLKIQPAKLEDSAVYLCASSADWGRETQYFGPGTRLLVL.

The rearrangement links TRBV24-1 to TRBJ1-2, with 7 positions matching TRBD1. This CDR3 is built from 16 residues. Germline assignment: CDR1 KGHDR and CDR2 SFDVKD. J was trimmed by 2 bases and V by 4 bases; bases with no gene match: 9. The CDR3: CATSDRRQGSNYGYTF. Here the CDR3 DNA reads TGTGCCACCAGTGACCGAAGACAGGGATCGAACTATGGCTACACCTTC.

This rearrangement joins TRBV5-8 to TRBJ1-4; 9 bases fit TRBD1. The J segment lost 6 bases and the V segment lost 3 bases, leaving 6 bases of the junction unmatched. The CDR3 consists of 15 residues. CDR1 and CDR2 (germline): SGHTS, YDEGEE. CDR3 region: CASSSVRTGDEKLFF. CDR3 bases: TGTGCCAGCAGCTCCGTGCGGACAGGGGATGAAAAACTGTTTTTT.

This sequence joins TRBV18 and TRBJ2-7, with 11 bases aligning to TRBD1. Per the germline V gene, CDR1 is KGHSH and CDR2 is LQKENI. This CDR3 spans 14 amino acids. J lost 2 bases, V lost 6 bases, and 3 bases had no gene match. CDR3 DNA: TGTGCCAGCTCCTGGACAGGGGGCGCCTACGAGCAGTACTTC. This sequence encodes CASSWTGGAYEQYF.

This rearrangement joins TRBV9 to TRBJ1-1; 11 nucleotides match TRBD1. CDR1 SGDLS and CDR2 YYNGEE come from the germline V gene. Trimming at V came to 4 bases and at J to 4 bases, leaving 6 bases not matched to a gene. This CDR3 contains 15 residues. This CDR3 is CASSLRGQGATEAFF. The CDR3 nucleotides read TGTGCCAGCAGCCTCCGAGGACAGGGGGCCACTGAAGCTTTCTTT. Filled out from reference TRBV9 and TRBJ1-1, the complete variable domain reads DSGVTQTPKHLITATGQRVTLRCSPRSGDLSVYWYQQSLDQGLQFLIQYYNGEERAKGNILERFSAQQFPDLHSELNLSSLELGDSALYFCASSLRGQGATEAFFGQGTRLTVV.

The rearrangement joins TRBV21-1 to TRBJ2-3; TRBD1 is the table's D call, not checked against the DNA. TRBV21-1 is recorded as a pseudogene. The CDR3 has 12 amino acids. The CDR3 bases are TGTGCCAGCTCAGGTTGCACAGATACGCAGTATTTT. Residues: CASSGCTDTQYF.

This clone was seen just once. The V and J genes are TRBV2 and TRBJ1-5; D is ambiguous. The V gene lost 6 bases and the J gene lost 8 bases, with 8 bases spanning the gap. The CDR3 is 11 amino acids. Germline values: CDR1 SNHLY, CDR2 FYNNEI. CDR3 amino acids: CASRLREPQHF. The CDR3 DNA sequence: TGTGCCAGCAGACTGCGGGAGCCCCAGCATTTT.

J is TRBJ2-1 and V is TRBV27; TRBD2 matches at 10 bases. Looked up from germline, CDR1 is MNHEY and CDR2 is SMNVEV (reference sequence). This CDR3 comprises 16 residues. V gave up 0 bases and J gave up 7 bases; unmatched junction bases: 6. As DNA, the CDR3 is TGTGCCAGCAGTTTATCGCTAGCGGGGGTTGGGAATGAGCAGTTCTTC. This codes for CASSLSLAGVGNEQFF.

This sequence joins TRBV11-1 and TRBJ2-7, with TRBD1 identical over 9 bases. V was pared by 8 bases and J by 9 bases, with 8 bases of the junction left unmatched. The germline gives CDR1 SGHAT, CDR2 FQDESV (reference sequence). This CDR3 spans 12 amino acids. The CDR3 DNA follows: TGTGCCAGCGCCGGACAGGGGAAGGTGCAGTACTTC. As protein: CASAGQGKVQYF.

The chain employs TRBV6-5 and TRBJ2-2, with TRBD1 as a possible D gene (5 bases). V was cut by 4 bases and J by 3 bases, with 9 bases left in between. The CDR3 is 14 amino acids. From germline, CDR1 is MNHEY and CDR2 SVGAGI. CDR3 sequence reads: CASSFLGDTGELFF. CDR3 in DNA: TGTGCCAGCAGTTTTTTAGGGGACACCGGGGAGCTGTTTTTT.

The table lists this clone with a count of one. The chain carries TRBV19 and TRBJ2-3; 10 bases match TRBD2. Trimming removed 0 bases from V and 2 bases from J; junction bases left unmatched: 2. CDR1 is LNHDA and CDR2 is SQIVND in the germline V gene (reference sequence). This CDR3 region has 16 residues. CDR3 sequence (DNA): TGTGCCAGTAGTATAGATCTAGCGGGGGACACAGATACGCAGTATTTT. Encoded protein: CASSIDLAGDTDTQYF.

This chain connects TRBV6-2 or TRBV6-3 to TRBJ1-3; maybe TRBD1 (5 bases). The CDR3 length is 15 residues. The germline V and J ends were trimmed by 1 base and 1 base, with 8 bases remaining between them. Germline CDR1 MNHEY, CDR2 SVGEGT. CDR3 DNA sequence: TGTGCCAGCAGTTACTACAGGCTTTCTGGAAACACCATATATTTT. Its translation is CASSYYRLSGNTIYF.

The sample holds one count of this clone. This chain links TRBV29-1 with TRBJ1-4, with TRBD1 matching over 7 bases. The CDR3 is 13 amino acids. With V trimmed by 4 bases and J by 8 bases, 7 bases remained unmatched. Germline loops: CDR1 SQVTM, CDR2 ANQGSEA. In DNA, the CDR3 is TGCAGCGTTGTCGACAGGGCAGGGGAAAAACTGTTTTTT. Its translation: CSVVDRAGEKLFF.

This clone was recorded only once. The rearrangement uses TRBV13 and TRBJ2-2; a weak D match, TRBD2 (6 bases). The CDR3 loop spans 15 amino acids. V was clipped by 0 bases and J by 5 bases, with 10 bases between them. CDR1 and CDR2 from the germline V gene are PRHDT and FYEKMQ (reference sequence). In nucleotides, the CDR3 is TGTGCCAGCAGCTTAGGGCCCGCGGGGACCGGGGAGCTGTTTTTT. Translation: CASSLGPAGTGELFF.

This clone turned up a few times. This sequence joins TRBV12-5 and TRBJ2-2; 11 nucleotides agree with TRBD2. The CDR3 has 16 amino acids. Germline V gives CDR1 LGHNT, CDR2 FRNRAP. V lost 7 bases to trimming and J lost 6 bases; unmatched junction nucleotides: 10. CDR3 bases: TGTGCTAGTGCGGGAAGACTAGCGGGGTTTTCCGGGGAGCTGTTTTTT. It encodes CASAGRLAGFSGELFF.

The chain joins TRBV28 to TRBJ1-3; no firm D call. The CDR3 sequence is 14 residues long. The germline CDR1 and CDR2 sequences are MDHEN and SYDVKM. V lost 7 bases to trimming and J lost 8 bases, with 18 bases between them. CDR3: CASTPIRKRYTIYF. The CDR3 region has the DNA TGTGCCAGCACCCCTATTCGAAAACGGTACACCATATATTTT.

This chain's CDR3 is CASSLSREENTEAFF. The CDR3, as DNA: TGTGCCAGCAGCTTATCCCGTGAGGAAAACACTGAAGCTTTCTTT. The rearrangement uses TRBV11-2 and TRBJ1-1; D remains unclear. The V gene's germline CDR1 is SGHAT and CDR2 FQNNGV. This CDR3 contains 15 residues. V was clipped by 2 bases and J by 2 bases, with 12 bases between them.

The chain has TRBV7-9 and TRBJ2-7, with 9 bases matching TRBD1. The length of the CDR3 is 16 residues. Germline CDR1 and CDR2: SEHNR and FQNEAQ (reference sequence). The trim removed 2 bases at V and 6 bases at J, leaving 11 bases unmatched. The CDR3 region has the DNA TGTGCCAGCAGCTTAACGACAGGGGGTTTGGGCGGCGAGCAGTACTTC. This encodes CASSLTTGGLGGEQYF.

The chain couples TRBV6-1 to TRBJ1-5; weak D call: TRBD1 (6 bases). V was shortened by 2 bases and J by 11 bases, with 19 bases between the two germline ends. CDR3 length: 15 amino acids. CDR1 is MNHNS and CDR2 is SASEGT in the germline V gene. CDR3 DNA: TGTGCCAGCAGTGAAATAGCAGGGGCCCAGGGAACCCAGCATTTT. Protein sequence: CASSEIAGAQGTQHF.

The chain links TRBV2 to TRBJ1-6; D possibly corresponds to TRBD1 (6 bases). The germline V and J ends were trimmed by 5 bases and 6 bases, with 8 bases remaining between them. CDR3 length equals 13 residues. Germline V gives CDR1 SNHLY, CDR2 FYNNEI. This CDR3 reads CASSLGANSPLHF. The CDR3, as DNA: TGTGCCAGCAGTTTGGGGGCTAATTCACCCCTCCACTTT.

The CDR3 is CASDKTSQNIQYF. The DNA for the CDR3 is TGTGCCAGCGACAAGACTAGCCAAAACATTCAGTACTTC. This chain joins TRBV2 and TRBJ2-4, with 7 bases matching TRBD2. After removal of 8 bases from V and 5 bases from J, the junction contained 6 bases not matched to a gene. The germline V gene has CDR1 SNHLY and CDR2 FYNNEI. The CDR3 spans 13 residues.

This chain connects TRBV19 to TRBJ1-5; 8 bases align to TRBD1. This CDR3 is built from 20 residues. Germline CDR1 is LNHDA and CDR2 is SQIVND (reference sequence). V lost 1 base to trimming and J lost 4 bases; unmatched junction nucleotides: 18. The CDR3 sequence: CASSIALGQGPISSNQPQHF. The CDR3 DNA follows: TGTGCCAGTAGTATAGCATTAGGACAGGGCCCAATTTCTTCTAATCAGCCCCAGCATTTT.

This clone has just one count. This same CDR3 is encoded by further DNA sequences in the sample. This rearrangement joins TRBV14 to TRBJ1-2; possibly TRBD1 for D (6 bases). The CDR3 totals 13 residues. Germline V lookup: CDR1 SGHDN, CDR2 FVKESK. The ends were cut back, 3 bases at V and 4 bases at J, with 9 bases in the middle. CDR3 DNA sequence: TGTGCCAGCAGCCAGGGGGCTAGCTATGGCTACACCTTC. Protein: CASSQGASYGYTF.